This passage covers 29 T cell receptor beta chains from one sample sequenced in a study of blood T cell repertoires in COVID-19. Repertoires were generated with immunoSEQ multiplex PCR, while TCRdb's copy carries only in-frame clones and drops some. The profile shows around 320,000 clones, roughly 90% of them singletons. The sequencing sample was made of PBMCs or T cells enriched from blood (not recorded which). The receptors stem from a woman younger than 30 with acute COVID-19.

The CDR3 coding sequence is TGTGCCAGCAGTTCCGGGACTAGCGCCTCCTACGAGCAGTACTTC. Translation gives CASSSGTSASYEQYF. This chain joins TRBV27 and TRBJ2-7, with 10 nucleotides matching TRBD2. This CDR3 has 15 residues. Germline assignment: CDR1 MNHEY and CDR2 SMNVEV (reference sequence). Germline trimming cut 4 bases from V and 0 bases from J; bases unmatched to any gene: 3.

V gene TRBV3-1 (or the pseudogene TRBV3-2) combines with J gene TRBJ2-7; D gene ambiguous. Looked up from germline, CDR1 is LGHDT and CDR2 is YNNKEL (reference sequence). The ends were cut back, 0 bases at V and 0 bases at J, with 9 bases in the middle. The CDR3 sequence is 15 residues long. CDR3 nucleotides: TGTGCCAGCAGCCAAGAGGCGGCTAGCTCCTACGAGCAGTACTTC. Protein product: CASSQEAASSYEQYF.

The rearrangement uses TRBV10-3 and TRBJ1-2, with TRBD1 identical over 12 bases. CDR3 length: 13 amino acids. In germline, CDR1 is ENHRY, CDR2 SYGVKD. V lost 5 bases and J lost 13; bases outside the gene matches: 8. CDR3: CAISIPGQGATTF. In nucleotides, the CDR3 is TGTGCCATCAGTATACCGGGACAGGGGGCGACCACCTTC.

The chain employs TRBV6-5 and TRBJ2-7; 11 bases fit TRBD2. This CDR3 has 14 amino acids. Germline V gene data show CDR1 as MNHEY and CDR2 as SVGAGI. The J segment lost 3 bases and the V segment lost 5 bases, leaving 3 bases of the junction unmatched. This CDR3 reads CASSPSGRLYEQYF. As DNA, the CDR3 is TGTGCCAGCAGTCCTAGCGGGAGGCTCTACGAGCAGTACTTC.

The V call is TRBV6-5, the J call TRBJ2-7; TRBD1 aligns across 9 bases. Losses at the gene ends were 0 bases for V and 2 bases for J; bases not matched to a gene: 2. The CDR3 has 15 amino acids. CDR1 is MNHEY, CDR2 SVGAGI, per germline. The CDR3 coding sequence is TGTGCCAGCAGTTACTCCTGGGACAGGGCCTACGAGCAGTACTTC. It encodes CASSYSWDRAYEQYF.

On this clone: This same CDR3 is encoded by further DNA sequences in the sample. The rearrangement joins TRBV24-1 to TRBJ1-2; 12 nucleotides agree with TRBD1. The germline V gene encodes CDR1 KGHDR and CDR2 SFDVKD. The CDR3 runs 15 residues. After removal of 4 bases from V and 6 bases from J, the junction contained 5 bases not matched to a gene. CDR3 nucleotide sequence: TGTGCCACCAGTGACCCGGGACAGGGGGCGGATGGCTACACCTTC. Translating it yields CATSDPGQGADGYTF.

This clone was counted only a few times. Other DNA sequences in this sample translate to the same CDR3. The chain employs TRBV7-3 and TRBJ1-1; D is undetermined. The V gene lost 4 bases and the J gene lost 1 base, with 7 bases spanning the gap. This CDR3 comprises 13 residues. The germline V gene encodes CDR1 SGHTA and CDR2 FQGTGA. The CDR3 DNA follows: TGTGCCAGCAGCTCTGGGCAGAACACTGAAGCTTTCTTT. Its protein product is CASSSGQNTEAFF.

This chain links TRBV27 with TRBJ2-1; 9 bases are a match to TRBD2. The V and J ends lost 6 bases and 7 bases, in that order; junction bases with no gene match: 13. Germline V lookup: CDR1 MNHEY, CDR2 SMNVEV (reference sequence). The CDR3 has 16 residues. The CDR3 sequence: CASSWGPGLAVNEQFF. CDR3 DNA sequence: TGTGCCAGCAGCTGGGGACCGGGACTAGCCGTTAATGAGCAGTTCTTC.

Regarding this clone: Other DNA sequences in the sample encode the same CDR3. The rearrangement joins TRBV2 to TRBJ2-1, with D possibly matching TRBD1 (6 bases). Germline lookup yields CDR1 SNHLY and CDR2 FYNNEI. Deletions cut 4 bases from V and 2 bases from J, with 12 bases between. This CDR3 region has 15 residues. The CDR3, as DNA: TGTGCCAGCAGTGCCAGGGGAGAGGCCTACAATGAGCAGTTCTTC. Protein sequence: CASSARGEAYNEQFF.

The chain employs TRBV5-1 and TRBJ1-1; D perhaps matches TRBD1 (6 bases). The CDR3 is made up of 13 amino acids. Germline assignment: CDR1 SGHRS and CDR2 YFSETQ. V gave up 5 bases and J gave up 0 bases, with 8 bases separating them. The CDR3 DNA is TGCGCCAGCAGGGACAGTTTGAACACTGAAGCTTTCTTT. Its protein product is CASRDSLNTEAFF.

The chain uses TRBV10-1 and TRBJ2-1; D might be TRBD1 (5 bases). V was pared by 4 bases and J by 4 bases, with 5 bases between. Per germline, CDR1 WNHNN and CDR2 SYGVQD (reference sequence). The CDR3 consists of 12 residues. CDR3 residues: CASSGQYNEQFF. The CDR3, as DNA: TGCGCCAGCAGTGGACAGTACAATGAGCAGTTCTTC.

The CDR3 here is CATIGQINSNYGYTF. CDR3 sequence (DNA): TGTGCCACGATCGGACAGATAAATTCCAACTATGGCTACACCTTC. This chain links TRBV19 with TRBJ1-2, with D maybe TRBD1 (6 bases). This CDR3 has 15 residues. V was clipped by 10 bases and J by 2 bases, with 20 bases between them. The germline V gene has CDR1 LNHDA and CDR2 SQIVND (reference sequence). Filled out from reference TRBV19 and TRBJ1-2, the complete variable domain reads DGGITQSPKYLFRKEGQNVTLSCEQNLNHDAMYWYRQDPGQGLRLIYYSQIVNDFQKGDIAEGYSVSREKKESFPLTVTSAQKNPTAFYLCATIGQINSNYGYTFGSGTRLTVV.

The rearrangement uses TRBV28 and TRBJ2-3, with D perhaps TRBD2 (5 bases). Trimming shortened V by 2 bases and J by 4 bases, and 13 bases separated the two germline ends. The CDR3 runs to 15 residues. Looked up from germline, CDR1 is MDHEN and CDR2 is SYDVKM. The CDR3 region is CASSLSPGLSDTQYF. The CDR3 DNA follows: TGTGCCAGCAGTTTAAGTCCCGGACTCTCAGATACGCAGTATTTT.

The CDR3 DNA follows: TGCGCCAGCAGCTGGGGGACTAGCGGATACACAGATACGCAGTATTTT. Translated: CASSWGTSGYTDTQYF. The rearrangement links TRBV5-1 to TRBJ2-3; 11 bases match TRBD2. Germline assignment: CDR1 SGHRS and CDR2 YFSETQ. V lost 3 bases and J lost 2; bases outside the gene matches: 5. There are 16 residues in the CDR3.

CDR3 loop: CASSPTGDYGYTF. In nucleotides, the CDR3 is TGTGCCAGCAGCCCGACAGGGGACTATGGCTACACCTTC. This rearrangement joins TRBV13 to TRBJ1-2; 8 bases match TRBD1. The V and J ends lost 5 bases and 3 bases, in that order; junction bases with no gene match: 2. The CDR3 runs to 13 residues. Germline CDR1 PRHDT, CDR2 FYEKMQ (reference sequence).

The rearrangement uses TRBV19 and TRBJ1-2; D unclear. CDR3 length: 13 residues. CDR1 and CDR2 (germline): LNHDA, SQIVND (reference sequence). V was pared by 10 bases and J by 4 bases, with 16 bases between. CDR3 sequence reads: CATSSGDIYGYTF. In nucleotides, the CDR3 is TGTGCCACGTCTTCGGGAGACATCTATGGCTACACCTTC.

The CDR3 loop reads CAIQATSFSYEQYF. For the CDR3, the DNA is TGTGCCATCCAGGCTACTTCCTTCTCCTACGAGCAGTACTTC. The rearrangement uses TRBV6-5 and TRBJ2-7, with no clear D. V was cut by 10 bases and J by 0 bases, with 16 bases left in between. The germline V gene encodes CDR1 MNHEY and CDR2 SVGAGI. The CDR3 totals 14 residues.

The table lists this clone with a few counts. The missing conserved phenylalanine or tryptophan at the end of this CDR3 makes a read error likely. The DNA is left out, because the CDR3 cannot be placed on it with certainty; the CDR3 is given as TCRdb lists it. V is TRBV10-1 and J is TRBJ1-5; TRBD1 reflects the table's D call only, with no check against the DNA. From its first to its last residue, the CDR3 has 10 amino acids. Germline V gene lookup returns CDR1 WNHNN and CDR2 SYGVQD (reference sequence). CDR3 loop: CASSGQGGSH.

The chain is built from TRBV9 and TRBJ2-5, with 7 bases fitting TRBD1. CDR1 and CDR2 (germline): SGDLS, YYNGEE. This CDR3 is built from 15 residues. The trim removed 4 bases at V and 3 bases at J, leaving 9 bases unmatched. The CDR3 DNA sequence: TGTGCCAGCAGCCCAGGGCAGGGACAGAAAGAGACCCAGTACTTC. It yields the protein CASSPGQGQKETQYF.

The chain uses TRBV28 and TRBJ2-7; no firm D call. The length of the CDR3 is 12 residues. Germline V gives CDR1 MDHEN, CDR2 SYDVKM. V was trimmed by 5 bases and J by 0 bases, leaving 5 bases between them. The CDR3 bases are TGTGCCAGCAGTCTCGTCTCCTACGAGCAGTACTTC. Translation: CASSLVSYEQYF.

This clone was recorded only once. This chain joins TRBV18 and TRBJ2-7, with 11 bases identical to TRBD1. CDR1 and CDR2 from the germline V gene are KGHSH and LQKENI. CDR3 length: 14 residues. Unmatched junction bases numbered 4, after V lost 3 bases and J lost 6 bases. CDR3 protein: CASSPLGQGAEQYF. CDR3 DNA: TGTGCCAGCTCACCCCTTGGACAGGGGGCCGAGCAGTACTTC.

J is TRBJ2-1 and V is TRBV7-3; 8 nucleotides align to TRBD2. CDR1 and CDR2 from the germline V gene are SGHTA and FQGTGA. J lost 7 bases, V lost 2 bases, and 4 bases had no gene match. The CDR3 runs to 14 residues. The CDR3 region is CASSLSGLGNEQFF. CDR3 sequence (DNA): TGTGCCAGCAGCTTATCGGGACTAGGAAATGAGCAGTTCTTC. Supplemented by reference TRBV7-3 and TRBJ2-1, the full variable domain reads GAGVSQTPSNKVTEKGKYVELRCDPISGHTALYWYRQSLGQGPEFLIYFQGTGAADDSGLPNDRFFAVRPEGSVSTLKIQRTERGDSAVYLCASSLSGLGNEQFFGPGTRLTVL.

This chain uses TRBV28 with TRBJ1-1; possible D gene TRBD1, 5 bases. Germline lookup yields CDR1 MDHEN and CDR2 SYDVKM. The length of the CDR3 is 14 residues. Trimming stripped 7 bases from V and 2 bases from J, with 14 bases between. The CDR3: CASKTASFNTEAFF. CDR3 nucleotide sequence: TGTGCCAGCAAGACAGCGTCCTTCAACACTGAAGCTTTCTTT.

The chain carries TRBV28 and TRBJ2-3; 7 bases map to TRBD2. CDR1 and CDR2 from the germline V gene are MDHEN and SYDVKM. This CDR3 spans 15 amino acids. J was trimmed by 2 bases and V by 2 bases; bases with no gene match: 4. The CDR3: CASSLPLAVTDTQYF. In DNA, the CDR3 is TGTGCCAGCAGTTTACCCCTAGCGGTCACAGATACGCAGTATTTT.

The rearrangement joins TRBV28 to TRBJ1-5; D may be TRBD1 (5 bases). Per the germline V gene, CDR1 is MDHEN and CDR2 is SYDVKM. The CDR3 has 13 amino acids. Trimming cost V 4 bases and J 4 bases, with 8 bases left between them. Here the CDR3 reads CASSYQGNQPQHF. CDR3 DNA sequence: TGTGCCAGCAGTTATCAGGGAAATCAGCCCCAGCATTTT. Full variable domain (remainder filled in from reference TRBV28 and TRBJ1-5): DVKVTQSSRYLVKRTGEKVFLECVQDMDHENMFWYRQDPGLGLRLIYFSYDVKMKEKGDIPEGYSVSREKKERFSLILESASTNQTSMYLCASSYQGNQPQHFGDGTRLSIL.

V gene TRBV29-1 combines with J gene TRBJ2-2, with TRBD2 identical over 8 bases. Germline V CDR1 and CDR2: SQVTM, ANQGSEA. V lost 3 bases to trimming and J lost 0 bases; unmatched junction nucleotides: 9. The CDR3 runs 17 residues. CDR3 nucleotides: TGCAGCGTTGAGGGGAGTCGGGAGGGCGCGAACACCGGGGAGCTGTTTTTT. This codes for CSVEGSREGANTGELFF.

This chain connects TRBV19 to TRBJ1-5, with 11 bases that match TRBD1. V shed 6 bases and J 8 bases; nucleotides not matched to a gene: 9. The CDR3 totals 15 residues. From germline, CDR1 is LNHDA and CDR2 SQIVND (reference sequence). The CDR3 loop reads CASRPWTGGMEPQHF. CDR3 in DNA: TGTGCCAGTAGACCTTGGACAGGGGGCATGGAGCCCCAGCATTTT.

This rearrangement joins TRBV18 to TRBJ1-2; D might be TRBD1 (6 bases). CDR1 KGHSH and CDR2 LQKENI come from the germline V gene. V dropped 3 bases and J dropped 5 bases, with 16 bases sitting between them. This CDR3 is built from 15 residues. The CDR3 loop is CASSPNGDNGYGYTF. CDR3 in DNA: TGTGCCAGCTCACCGAATGGGGACAACGGTTATGGCTACACCTTC.

This clone was counted between two and nine times. J is TRBJ2-2 and V is TRBV19, with D possibly matching TRBD1 (7 bases). CDR1 is LNHDA and CDR2 is SQIVND in the germline V gene (reference sequence). This CDR3 has 13 residues. Between the trimmed V and J ends, which lost 11 bases and 4 bases, there was a span of 14 bases. The CDR3 is CAGRTGSTGELFF. The CDR3 DNA reads as TGTGCCGGGAGGACAGGAAGCACCGGGGAGCTGTTTTTT.